The 24 T cell receptor beta chains reported below all come from one sample, sequenced in a study of T cells after yellow fever vaccination. TCRdb fed the 5' RACE reads into MiXCR, producing one record per CDR3 protein. The table includes roughly 300,000 distinct CDR3 sequences, around 6.8% detected once. The source material was PBMCs, sampled about 49 days after the first yellow fever vaccination. These receptors were collected from a man aged 18 to 30 who received the YFV17D yellow fever vaccine.

This sequence joins TRBV6-2 or TRBV6-3 and TRBJ2-2, with D possibly TRBD2 on 5 matching bases. The CDR3 length is 13 residues. Trimming removed 7 bases from V and 6 bases from J, with 12 bases in between. Germline assignment: CDR1 MNHEY and CDR2 SVGEGT. CDR3: CASTQGGPGELFF. The CDR3 nucleotides are TGTGCCAGCACACAAGGAGGCCCCGGGGAGCTGTTTTTT.

This clonotype has just a few counts. The chain uses TRBV29-1 and TRBJ2-3, with TRBD2 identical over 10 bases. The J segment lost 4 bases and the V segment lost 4 bases, leaving 2 bases of the junction unmatched. Germline CDR1 SQVTM, CDR2 ANQGSEA. The CDR3 has 13 amino acids. The CDR3 protein is CSVAAGGSDTQYF. CDR3 DNA: TGCAGCGTTGCAGCGGGGGGGTCAGATACGCAGTATTTT.

This clonotype was found a few times. J is TRBJ2-1 and V is TRBV5-1, with TRBD1 matching 8 bases. CDR3 length: 15 residues. CDR1 is SGHRS and CDR2 is YFSETQ in the germline V gene. Losses at the gene ends were 0 bases for V and 3 bases for J; bases not matched to a gene: 2. The DNA for the CDR3 is TGCGCCAGCAGCTTGGAGGACAGGGTCTACAATGAGCAGTTCTTC. It yields the protein CASSLEDRVYNEQFF. Supplemented by reference TRBV5-1 and TRBJ2-1, the full variable domain reads KAGVTQTPRYLIKTRGQQVTLSCSPISGHRSVSWYQQTPGQGLQFLFEYFSETQRNKGNFPGRFSGRQFSNSRSEMNVSTLELGDSALYLCASSLEDRVYNEQFFGPGTRLTVL.

The rearrangement joins TRBV3-1 to TRBJ2-5; 14 positions agree with TRBD2. Losses at the gene ends were 8 bases for V and 5 bases for J; bases not matched to a gene: 16. The germline CDR1 and CDR2 sequences are LGHDT and YNNKEL (reference sequence). CDR3 size: 18 residues. The CDR3 spells CASRARDRGLAGAETQYF. As DNA, the CDR3 is TGTGCCAGCCGAGCACGAGACAGGGGACTAGCGGGGGCGGAGACCCAGTACTTC.

This clonotype was detected ten times or more. The gene calls are TRBV6-5 and TRBJ2-5, with 9 bases matching TRBD1. The trim removed 5 bases at V and 5 bases at J, leaving 6 bases unmatched. CDR3 length: 14 amino acids. Germline V gene sequence: CDR1 MNHEY, CDR2 SVGAGI. The CDR3 coding sequence is TGTGCCAGCAGTATACAGGGGGCTGGCGAGACCCAGTACTTC. It specifies CASSIQGAGETQYF.

This clonotype was detected only a few times. The chain is built from TRBV5-8 and TRBJ2-5, with D perhaps being TRBD1 or TRBD2 (5 bases each). CDR1 is SGHTS, CDR2 YDEGEE, per germline. The CDR3 contains 16 residues. V lost 4 bases, J lost 5 bases, and 21 bases lay in between. The CDR3 here is CASSRGGLAIGETQYF. The CDR3 region has the DNA TGTGCCAGCAGCCGGGGCGGGCTAGCTATCGGGGAGACCCAGTACTTC.

This chain connects TRBV9 to TRBJ1-5; D may be TRBD1 (5 bases). Germline V gives CDR1 SGDLS, CDR2 YYNGEE. The CDR3 loop spans 14 amino acids. V lost 0 bases, J lost 5 bases, and 9 bases lay in between. Written as DNA, the CDR3 is TGTGCCAGCAGCGTAGCAGGGTCTGATCAGCCCCAGCATTTT. Protein sequence: CASSVAGSDQPQHF.

This clonotype has only a few counts. The genes are TRBV6-5 and TRBJ1-2; D is uncertain. CDR3 length equals 12 residues. V was shortened by 2 bases and J by 6 bases, with 7 bases between the two germline ends. In germline, CDR1 is MNHEY, CDR2 SVGAGI. The DNA of the CDR3 is TGTGCCAGCAGTTACAATGGGAATGGCTACACCTTC. Its translation: CASSYNGNGYTF.

The chain links TRBV27 to TRBJ1-5, with a weak D call TRBD1 (6 bases). This CDR3 is 16 amino acids long. In germline, CDR1 is MNHEY, CDR2 SMNVEV (reference sequence). Trimming took 4 bases from V and 5 from J, leaving 18 bases between them. This CDR3 is CASSSRGGGSHQPQHF. For the CDR3, the DNA is TGTGCCAGCAGTTCCCGGGGAGGGGGTAGTCATCAGCCCCAGCATTTT.

At least ten counts were recorded for this clonotype. The chain has TRBV7-8 and TRBJ2-1; TRBD1 matches at 7 bases. Germline assignment: CDR1 SGHVS and CDR2 FQNEAQ. The V segment lost 5 bases and the J segment 10 bases; nucleotides outside the gene matches: 8. The CDR3 sequence is 13 residues long. Here the CDR3 reads CASSDRVSREQFF. DNA of the CDR3: TGTGCCAGCAGCGACAGGGTTTCTCGCGAGCAGTTCTTC.

This clonotype was counted a few times. The rearrangement links TRBV7-2 to TRBJ1-6; a possible D gene is TRBD1 (6 bases). The length of the CDR3 is 15 residues. V lost 3 bases, J lost 9 bases, and 15 bases lay in between. Per germline, CDR1 SGHTA and CDR2 FQGNSA. The CDR3 DNA sequence: TGTGCCAGCAGCTTCGGGGGGCCAATAGGTTCACCCCTCCACTTT. It encodes CASSFGGPIGSPLHF. Combining the CDR3 with reference TRBV7-2 and TRBJ1-6 gives the whole variable domain GAGVSQSPSNKVTEKGKDVELRCDPISGHTALYWYRQSLGQGLEFLIYFQGNSAPDKSGLPSDRFSAERTGGSVSTLTIQRTQQEDSAVYLCASSFGGPIGSPLHFGNGTRLTVT.

This chain joins TRBV7-2 and TRBJ1-5, with a tentative D call TRBD1 (6 bases). V shed 5 bases and J shed 1 base, with 12 bases lying between them. The germline CDR1 and CDR2 sequences are SGHTA and FQGNSA. This CDR3 is 15 amino acids long. The DNA of the CDR3 is TGTGCCAGCAGCCTACAGGGATGGAGCAATCAGCCCCAGCATTTT. This sequence encodes CASSLQGWSNQPQHF.

This clonotype appeared a few times. V usage is TRBV7-9 and J usage is TRBJ2-7; possibly TRBD2 for D (5 bases). CDR3 size: 17 residues. The germline V gene has CDR1 SEHNR and CDR2 FQNEAQ (reference sequence). The V end was cut by 2 bases, the J end by 0 bases, with 17 bases between. The DNA for the CDR3 is TGTGCCAGCAGCTTATCCGACTACCGGACCGTCTCCTACGAGCAGTACTTC. This sequence encodes CASSLSDYRTVSYEQYF.

This clonotype was observed many times. The chain links TRBV5-1 to TRBJ2-3, with 8 bases identical to TRBD2. This CDR3 spans 14 amino acids. Germline CDR1 reads SGHRS; CDR2 reads YFSETQ. After removal of 2 bases from V and 4 bases from J, the junction contained 3 bases not matched to a gene. DNA for the CDR3: TGCGCCAGCAGCTTCGGGGGGGCCTCAGATACGCAGTATTTT. Amino acids: CASSFGGASDTQYF.

This clonotype was detected a few times. The chain is built from TRBV19 and TRBJ1-2; D call uncertain. The V and J ends lost 8 bases and 4 bases respectively, with 8 bases between them. Germline V gene data show CDR1 as LNHDA and CDR2 as SQIVND (reference sequence). This CDR3 spans 11 amino acids. The CDR3 reads CASHAGYGYTF. CDR3 DNA sequence: TGTGCCAGTCATGCCGGCTATGGCTACACCTTC. Variable domain in full (rest from reference TRBV19 and TRBJ1-2): DGGITQSPKYLFRKEGQNVTLSCEQNLNHDAMYWYRQDPGQGLRLIYYSQIVNDFQKGDIAEGYSVSREKKESFPLTVTSAQKNPTAFYLCASHAGYGYTFGSGTRLTVV.

The chain employs TRBV28 and TRBJ1-2; 11 nucleotides agree with TRBD1. The CDR3 sequence is 14 residues long. Germline assignment: CDR1 MDHEN and CDR2 SYDVKM. V shed 5 bases, J shed 3 bases, and the junction held 2 bases outside the gene matches. The CDR3 sequence: CASSRGQGDYGYTF. The CDR3 region has the DNA TGTGCCAGCAGTAGGGGACAGGGGGACTATGGCTACACCTTC.

The J gene is TRBJ2-5, the V gene TRBV7-2, with D unclear. Germline V lookup: CDR1 SGHTA, CDR2 FQGNSA. The CDR3 is 14 residues long. The germline V and J ends were trimmed by 2 bases and 5 bases, with 12 bases remaining between them. For the CDR3, the DNA is TGTGCCAGCAGCTTAAATCTAGTCTTGGAGACCCAGTACTTC. Its translation: CASSLNLVLETQYF.

V and J are TRBV20-1 and TRBJ2-1; D is tentatively TRBD1 or TRBD2 (7 bases each). The germline V and J ends were trimmed by 5 bases and 8 bases, with 28 bases remaining between them. Germline V gene sequence: CDR1 DFQATT, CDR2 SNEGSKA (reference sequence). The CDR3 runs 17 residues. The CDR3 is CSAYRTGRGGQGHEQFF. In nucleotides, the CDR3 is TGCAGTGCTTATAGGACAGGAAGGGGGGGCCAAGGGCATGAGCAGTTCTTC.

The chain employs TRBV5-1 and TRBJ1-5; the match to TRBD1 covers 8 bases. V was pared by 3 bases and J by 2 bases, with 13 bases of the junction left unmatched. This CDR3 contains 18 residues. Germline CDR1 is SGHRS and CDR2 is YFSETQ. DNA for the CDR3: TGCGCCAGCAGCTCCCTGCGGGGACAGGAGGCGGGCAATCAGCCCCAGCATTTT. It is translated as CASSSLRGQEAGNQPQHF. The complete variable domain, with remaining parts taken from reference TRBV5-1 and TRBJ1-5, reads KAGVTQTPRYLIKTRGQQVTLSCSPISGHRSVSWYQQTPGQGLQFLFEYFSETQRNKGNFPGRFSGRQFSNSRSEMNVSTLELGDSALYLCASSSLRGQEAGNQPQHFGDGTRLSIL.

The chain couples TRBV6-5 to TRBJ2-7; D uncertain. This CDR3 has 13 residues. Germline V gives CDR1 MNHEY, CDR2 SVGAGI. V lost 1 base, J lost 3 bases, and 7 bases lay in between. DNA of the CDR3: TGTGCCAGCAGTTACTTGCCAGGCTACGAGCAGTACTTC. Amino acids: CASSYLPGYEQYF.

The sample holds a few counts of this clonotype. The chain recombines TRBV5-4 with TRBJ2-3; 8 bases are shared with TRBD1. Germline-derived CDR1 and CDR2 are SGHNT and YYREEE (reference sequence). The V and J ends lost 2 bases and 8 bases, in that order; junction bases with no gene match: 19. The length of the CDR3 is 18 residues. CDR3 DNA: TGTGCCAGCAGCTTTTTCGGACCGGGACAGGCCGAGGGAGGTACGCAGTATTTT. This encodes CASSFFGPGQAEGGTQYF.

The chain uses TRBV19 and TRBJ2-1, with a possible D match to TRBD2 (5 bases). Deletions cut 3 bases from V and 5 bases from J, with 11 bases between. The length of the CDR3 is 14 residues. Germline loops: CDR1 LNHDA, CDR2 SQIVND (reference sequence). The CDR3 loop reads CASSIRSSNNEQFF. The CDR3 DNA is TGTGCCAGTAGTATTAGGTCTAGCAACAATGAGCAGTTCTTC.

This clonotype was observed at least ten times. The CDR3, as DNA: TGTGCCAGCAGCTTAACGACAGTGAATTCACCCCTCCACTTT. Translating it yields CASSLTTVNSPLHF. This chain connects TRBV7-9 to TRBJ1-6; D is perhaps TRBD1 (5 bases). The CDR3 covers 14 residues. The V end lost 2 bases, the J end lost 7 bases, and 9 bases lay between the germline ends. CDR1 and CDR2 (germline): SEHNR, FQNEAQ (reference sequence).

The chain combines TRBV2 with TRBJ2-1; TRBD2 aligns across 8 bases. V shed 11 bases, J shed 7 bases, and the junction held 19 bases outside the gene matches. The CDR3 consists of 16 residues. CDR1 is SNHLY, CDR2 FYNNEI, per germline. In DNA form, the CDR3 reads TGTGCCTTCAGCACCTGGATCCGGGGGGGCGGGAATGAGCAGTTCTTC. Protein product: CAFSTWIRGGGNEQFF.